This passage covers 8 T cell receptor beta chains from one sample sequenced in a study of T-cell reconstitution after alpha-beta-depleted transplantation in children. Unique molecular identifiers featured in how the TCRbeta library was prepared. One entry per CDR3 protein results from TCRdb running MiXCR on the PCR reads. The table records 300,000 to 350,000 distinct CDR3 sequences, around 16% of them present only once. Here the sequenced sample was PBMCs, mostly from graft donor cells, taken 360 days after TCRalphabeta/CD19-depleted stem cell transplant. These receptors were obtained from a male patient aged 2 to 10 who had a stem cell transplant for acute lymphoblastic leukemia, so the T cells may come from the graft donor.

The chain carries TRBV6-5 and TRBJ1-3; perhaps TRBD1 as D (6 bases). The CDR3 is 12 amino acids. V gave up 10 bases and J gave up 2 bases, with 9 bases separating them. CDR1 is MNHEY, CDR2 SVGAGI, per germline. Here the CDR3 DNA reads TGTGCCACCTGGACAGCTGGAAACACCATATATTTT. It codes for CATWTAGNTIYF.

This clonotype was observed a handful of times. The rearrangement joins TRBV7-8 to TRBJ2-4; 12 bases map to TRBD2. There are 19 residues in the CDR3. The germline CDR1 and CDR2 sequences are SGHVS and FQNEAQ. V shed 3 bases, J shed 7 bases, and the junction held 16 bases outside the gene matches. In DNA form, the CDR3 reads TGTGCCAGCAGCTTCGGGGTCAGAACGAAAACTAGCGGGAGGAACATTCAGTACTTC. It is translated as CASSFGVRTKTSGRNIQYF. Together with reference TRBV7-8 and TRBJ2-4, the CDR3 gives the full variable domain: GAGVSQSPRYKVAKRGQDVALRCDPISGHVSLFWYQQALGQGPEFLTYFQNEAQLDKSGLPSDRFFAERPEGSVSTLKIQRTQQEDSAVYLCASSFGVRTKTSGRNIQYFGAGTRLSVL.

The gene calls are TRBV7-9 and TRBJ2-3; D unresolved. This CDR3 is 10 amino acids long. Germline CDR1 reads SEHNR; CDR2 reads FQNEAQ (reference sequence). V lost 5 bases and J 10 bases, leaving 7 bases between the germline ends. CDR3 nucleotide sequence: TGTGCCAGCAGCCCCGATGCGCAGTATTTT. Amino acid sequence: CASSPDAQYF.

This clonotype was seen a few times. This chain joins TRBV5-5 and TRBJ1-1; no firm D call. V dropped 3 bases and J dropped 1 base, with 13 bases sitting between them. This CDR3 has 15 residues. Per the germline V gene, CDR1 is SGHKS and CDR2 is YYEKEE (reference sequence). Here the CDR3 DNA reads TGTGCCAGCAGCTCCTCCCCCCGGACGAACACTGAAGCTTTCTTT. It translates to CASSSSPRTNTEAFF.

This clonotype has a handful of counts. V usage is TRBV4-1 and J usage is TRBJ2-3; 9 positions agree with TRBD1. With V trimmed by 3 bases and J by 3 bases, 7 bases remained unmatched. This CDR3 has 16 residues. CDR1 and CDR2 (germline): MGHRA, YSYEKL. This chain's CDR3 is CASSHQGQGLTDTQYF. CDR3 nucleotide sequence: TGCGCCAGCAGCCACCAGGGACAGGGTTTGACAGATACGCAGTATTTT.

This clonotype was observed a handful of times. The chain recombines TRBV19 with TRBJ2-3, with D hard to call. The CDR3 spans 12 residues. V lost 3 bases, J lost 5 bases, and 6 bases lay in between. Per the germline V gene, CDR1 is LNHDA and CDR2 is SQIVND (reference sequence). CDR3 nucleotide sequence: TGTGCCAGTAGTATGCTGGGAGATACGCAGTATTTT. Translating gives CASSMLGDTQYF.

This clonotype was counted at least ten times. V usage is TRBV2 and J usage is TRBJ2-3; unclear D gene. V lost 2 bases and J lost 6, with 15 bases in between. From germline, CDR1 is SNHLY and CDR2 FYNNEI. The CDR3 extends over 15 amino acids. The CDR3 DNA reads TGTGCCAGCAGTGAATCAAGGGCCAGAGCGGATACGCAGTATTTT. It codes for CASSESRARADTQYF.

The J gene is TRBJ2-2, the V gene TRBV4-3; D is unclear. Germline V gene lookup returns CDR1 LGHNA and CDR2 YSLEER. The CDR3 contains 14 residues. Trimming pared 0 bases from V and 6 bases from J, leaving 8 bases between. The CDR3 sequence: CASSQDFRAGELFF. CDR3 in DNA: TGCGCCAGCAGCCAAGATTTTAGGGCCGGGGAGCTGTTTTTT.